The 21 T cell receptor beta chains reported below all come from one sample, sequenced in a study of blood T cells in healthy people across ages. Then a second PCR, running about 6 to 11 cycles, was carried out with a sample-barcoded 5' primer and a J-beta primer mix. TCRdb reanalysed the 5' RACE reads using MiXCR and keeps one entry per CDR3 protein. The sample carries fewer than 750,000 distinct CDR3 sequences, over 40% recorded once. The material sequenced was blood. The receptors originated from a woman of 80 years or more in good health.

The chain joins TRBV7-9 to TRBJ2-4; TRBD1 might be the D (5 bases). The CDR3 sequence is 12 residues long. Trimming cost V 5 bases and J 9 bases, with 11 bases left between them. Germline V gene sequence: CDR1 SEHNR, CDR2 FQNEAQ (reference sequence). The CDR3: CASSTQGGIQYF. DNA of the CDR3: TGTGCCAGCAGCACGCAGGGTGGCATTCAGTACTTC.

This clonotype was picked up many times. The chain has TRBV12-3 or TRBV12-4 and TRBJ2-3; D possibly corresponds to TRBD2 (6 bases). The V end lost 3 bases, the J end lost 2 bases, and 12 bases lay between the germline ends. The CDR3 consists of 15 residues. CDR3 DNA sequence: TGTGCCAGCAGTTTGTTGGGACTCGCCACAGATACGCAGTATTTT. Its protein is CASSLLGLATDTQYF.

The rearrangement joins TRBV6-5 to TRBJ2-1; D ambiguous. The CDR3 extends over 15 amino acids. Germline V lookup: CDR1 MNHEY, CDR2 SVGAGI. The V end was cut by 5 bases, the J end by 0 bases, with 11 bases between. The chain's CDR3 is CASSPRRSSYNEQFF. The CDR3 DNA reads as TGTGCCAGCAGTCCCCGGCGAAGCTCCTACAATGAGCAGTTCTTC.

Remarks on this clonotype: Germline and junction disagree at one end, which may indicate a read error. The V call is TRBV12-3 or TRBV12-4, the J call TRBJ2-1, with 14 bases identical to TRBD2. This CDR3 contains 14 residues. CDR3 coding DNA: TGTGCCAGCAGGACTAGCGGGAGGGGTTATGAGCAGTATTTC. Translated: CASRTSGRGYEQYF.

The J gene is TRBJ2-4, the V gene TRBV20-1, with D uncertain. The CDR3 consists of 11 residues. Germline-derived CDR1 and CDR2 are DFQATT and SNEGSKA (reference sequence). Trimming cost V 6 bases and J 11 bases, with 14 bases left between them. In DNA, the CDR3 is TGCAGTGCCAGTTCCGGTCCTCTTCAGTACTTC. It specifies CSASSGPLQYF.

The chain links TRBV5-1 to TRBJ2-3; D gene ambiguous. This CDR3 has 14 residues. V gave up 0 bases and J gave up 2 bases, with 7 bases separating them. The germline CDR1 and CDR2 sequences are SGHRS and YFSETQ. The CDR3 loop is CASSLVVSTDTQYF. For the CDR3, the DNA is TGCGCCAGCAGCTTGGTCGTTTCCACAGATACGCAGTATTTT.

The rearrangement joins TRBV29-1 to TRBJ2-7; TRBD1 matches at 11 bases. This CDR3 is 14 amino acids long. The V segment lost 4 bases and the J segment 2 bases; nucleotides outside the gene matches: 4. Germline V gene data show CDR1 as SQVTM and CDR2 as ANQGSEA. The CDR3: CSVASGQGAYEQYF. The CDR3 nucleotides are TGCAGCGTTGCATCGGGACAGGGGGCCTACGAGCAGTACTTC.

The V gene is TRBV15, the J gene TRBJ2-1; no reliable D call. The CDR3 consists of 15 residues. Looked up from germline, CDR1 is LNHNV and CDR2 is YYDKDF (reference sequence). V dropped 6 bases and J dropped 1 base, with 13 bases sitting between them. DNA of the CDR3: TGTGCCACCAGGCGGAGTAGGGATTCCTACAATGAGCAGTTCTTC. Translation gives CATRRSRDSYNEQFF. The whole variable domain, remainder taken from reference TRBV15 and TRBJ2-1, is DAMVIQNPRYQVTQFGKPVTLSCSQTLNHNVMYWYQQKSSQAPKLLFHYYDKDFNNEADTPDNFQSRRPNTSFCFLDIRSPGLGDTAMYLCATRRSRDSYNEQFFGPGTRLTVL.

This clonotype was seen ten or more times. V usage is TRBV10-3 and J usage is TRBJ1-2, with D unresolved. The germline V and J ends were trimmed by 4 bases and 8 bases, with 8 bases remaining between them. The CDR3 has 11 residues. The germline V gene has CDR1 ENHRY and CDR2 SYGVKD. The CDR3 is CAISGTEGYTF. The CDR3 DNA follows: TGTGCCATCAGTGGTACGGAGGGCTACACCTTC.

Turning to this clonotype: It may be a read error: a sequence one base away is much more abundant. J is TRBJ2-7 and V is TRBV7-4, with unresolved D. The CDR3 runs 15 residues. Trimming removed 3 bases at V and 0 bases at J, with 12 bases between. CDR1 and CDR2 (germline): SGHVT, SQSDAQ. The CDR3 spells CASSFQEPRSYEQYF. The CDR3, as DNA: TGTGCCAGCAGCTTCCAGGAACCACGCTCCTACGAGCAGTACTTC.

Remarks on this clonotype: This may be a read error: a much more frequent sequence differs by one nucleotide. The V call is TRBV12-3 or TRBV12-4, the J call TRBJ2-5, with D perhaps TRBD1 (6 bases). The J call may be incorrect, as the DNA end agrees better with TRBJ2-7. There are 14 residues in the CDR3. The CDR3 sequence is CASSLGTASDEQYF. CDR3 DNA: TGTGCCAGCAGTTTAGGGACAGCTTCTGACGAGCAGTACTTC.

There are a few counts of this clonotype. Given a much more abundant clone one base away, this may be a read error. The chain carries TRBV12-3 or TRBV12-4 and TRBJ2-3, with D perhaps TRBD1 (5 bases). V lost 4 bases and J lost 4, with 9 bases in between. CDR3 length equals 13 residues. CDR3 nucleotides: TGTGCCAGCAGTTGGGTGGGGCCAGATACGCAGTATTTT. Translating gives CASSWVGPDTQYF.

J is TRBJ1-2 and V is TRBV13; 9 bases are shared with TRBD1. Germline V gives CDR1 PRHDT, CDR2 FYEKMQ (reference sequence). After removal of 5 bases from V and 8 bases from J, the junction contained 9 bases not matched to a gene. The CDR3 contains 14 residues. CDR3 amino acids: CASSAPDRGGGYTF. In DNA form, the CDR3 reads TGTGCCAGCAGCGCACCGGACAGGGGCGGAGGCTACACCTTC.

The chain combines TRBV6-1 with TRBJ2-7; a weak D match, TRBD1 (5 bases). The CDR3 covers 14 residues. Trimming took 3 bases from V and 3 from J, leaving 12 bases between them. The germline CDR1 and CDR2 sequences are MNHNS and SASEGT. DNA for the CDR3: TGTGCCAGCAGTGAGACAGCCCCGGGCTACGAGCAGTACTTC. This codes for CASSETAPGYEQYF.

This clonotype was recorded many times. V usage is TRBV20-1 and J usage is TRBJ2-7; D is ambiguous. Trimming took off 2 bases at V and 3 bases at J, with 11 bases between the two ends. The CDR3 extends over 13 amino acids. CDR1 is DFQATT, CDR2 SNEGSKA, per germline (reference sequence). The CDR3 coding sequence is TGCAGTGCTAGACGAATAGACGGCTACGAGCAGTACTTC. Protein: CSARRIDGYEQYF.

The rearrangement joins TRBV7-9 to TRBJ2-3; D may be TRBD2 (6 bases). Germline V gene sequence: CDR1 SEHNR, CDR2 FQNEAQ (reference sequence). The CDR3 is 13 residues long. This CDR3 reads CAAGSASTDTQYF. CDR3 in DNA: TGTGCTGCCGGGAGCGCCAGCACAGATACGCAGTATTTT.

The CDR3 coding sequence is TGTGCCAGCAGCTCGCCACCTACCAGCGAGCAGTACTTC. Encoded protein: CASSSPPTSEQYF. The genes are TRBV7-9 and TRBJ2-5; the D is unclear. The DNA matches TRBJ2-7 better at its end, which makes the J call doubtful. The germline V gene encodes CDR1 SEHNR and CDR2 FQNEAQ (reference sequence). The CDR3 has 13 amino acids.

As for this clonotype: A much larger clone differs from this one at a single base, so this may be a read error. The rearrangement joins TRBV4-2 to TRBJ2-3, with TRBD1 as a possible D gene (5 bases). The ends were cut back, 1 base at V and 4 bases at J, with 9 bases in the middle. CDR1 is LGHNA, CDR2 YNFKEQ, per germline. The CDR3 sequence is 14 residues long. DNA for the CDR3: TGTGCCAGCAGCCAAGGTAGGGGCGCAGATACGCAGTATTTT. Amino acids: CASSQGRGADTQYF.

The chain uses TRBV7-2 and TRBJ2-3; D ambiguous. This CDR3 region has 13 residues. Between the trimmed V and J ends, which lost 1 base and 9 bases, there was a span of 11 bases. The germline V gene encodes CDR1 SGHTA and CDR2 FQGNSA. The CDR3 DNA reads TGTGCCAGCAGCTTAGAGGACGGGCCGACGCAGTATTTT. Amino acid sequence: CASSLEDGPTQYF. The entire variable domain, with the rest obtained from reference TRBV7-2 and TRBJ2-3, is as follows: GAGVSQSPSNKVTEKGKDVELRCDPISGHTALYWYRQSLGQGLEFLIYFQGNSAPDKSGLPSDRFSAERTGGSVSTLTIQRTQQEDSAVYLCASSLEDGPTQYFGPGTRLTVL.

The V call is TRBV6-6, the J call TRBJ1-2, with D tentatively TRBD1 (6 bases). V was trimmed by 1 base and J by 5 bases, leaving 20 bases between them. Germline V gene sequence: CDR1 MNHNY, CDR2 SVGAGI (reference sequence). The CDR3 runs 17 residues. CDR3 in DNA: TGTGCCAGCAGTTACTATTACGGGACACAGAACGTTTATGGCTACACCTTC. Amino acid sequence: CASSYYYGTQNVYGYTF.

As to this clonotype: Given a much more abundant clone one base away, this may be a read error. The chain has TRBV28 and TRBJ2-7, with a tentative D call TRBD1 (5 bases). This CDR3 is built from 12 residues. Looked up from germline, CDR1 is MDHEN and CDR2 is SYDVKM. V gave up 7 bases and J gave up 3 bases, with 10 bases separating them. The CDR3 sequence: CASNADSYEQYF. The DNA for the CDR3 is TGTGCCAGCAATGCCGACAGCTACGAGCAGTACTTC. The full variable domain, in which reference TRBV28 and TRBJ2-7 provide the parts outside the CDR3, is DVKVTQSSRYLVKRTGEKVFLECVQDMDHENMFWYRQDPGLGLRLIYFSYDVKMKEKGDIPEGYSVSREKKERFSLILESASTNQTSMYLCASNADSYEQYFGPGTRLTVT.